Listed below are T cell receptor beta chains from one sample, sequenced in a study of T cell repertoires in cytomegalovirus infection. TCRdb recomputed calls from the reads with MiXCR, one row per CDR3 protein. The sample lists tens of thousands of distinct CDR3 sequences, around 20% occurring once. Antigen specificity for these receptors is unknown. The specimen comprised CD8+ T cells from cultured PBMCs, sampled from culture after CMV antigen stimulation. All receptors derive from a human donor in good health (CMV status not recorded). Some clones in this sample may be carry-over from other donors' samples. The CDR3 runs from the conserved cysteine through the conserved F or W. A D gene is named only where the DNA matches it firmly. Some rows have no size entry. The others give once, few or many, or a class for an expanded clone.

14 - TRBJ2-7 TRBV7-9 few CASSPTGRSYEQYF TGTGCCAGCAGCCCAACAGGGAGATCCTACGAGCAGTACTTC
16 TRBD1 TRBJ2-2 TRBV6-4 - CASSPFGQGAGGELFF TGTGCCAGCAGTCCCTTCGGACAGGGTGCCGGCGGGGAGCTGTTTTTT
14 TRBD1 TRBJ1-5 TRBV7-9 large CASSFGQGNQPQHF TGTGCCAGCAGCTTCGGACAGGGCAATCAGCCCCAGCATTTT
16 - TRBJ1-2 TRBV3-1 few CASSHLRASLNYGYTF TGTGCCAGCAGCCATCTCCGGGCCTCGCTTAACTATGGCTACACCTTC
18 TRBD2 TRBJ2-3 TRBV7-2 - CASSWTSGRSPSTDTQYF TGTGCCAGCAGCTGGACTAGCGGGAGGTCCCCTAGCACAGATACGCAGTATTTT
16 TRBD2 TRBJ2-5 TRBV7-2 - CASSLDAREGRETQYF TGTGCCAGCAGCTTAGATGCGCGGGAGGGCCGAGAGACCCAGTACTTC
18 TRBD1 TRBJ1-2 TRBV6-2/TRBV6-3 many CASSYSTLKDRGMNGYTF TGTGCCAGCAGTTACTCCACCTTAAAGGACAGGGGTATGAATGGCTACACCTTC
14 TRBD1 TRBJ1-2 TRBV27 - CASSPDRGNYGYTF TGTGCCAGCAGTCCAGACAGGGGGAACTATGGCTACACCTTC
13 - TRBJ2-5 TRBV20-1 few CSARIIGAETQYF TGCAGTGCTAGAATAATCGGGGCAGAGACCCAGTACTTC
16 TRBD1 TRBJ1-5 TRBV7-2 - CASSRDRAGPNQPQHF TGTGCCAGCAGCCGGGACAGGGCTGGGCCTAATCAGCCCCAGCATTTT
18 - TRBJ2-3 TRBV20-1 few CSARVRRETVFVSDTQYF TGCAGTGCTAGAGTTCGACGGGAGACAGTCTTTGTCTCAGATACGCAGTATTTT
14 - TRBJ1-1 TRBV11-3 - CASSFSELNTEAFF TGTGCCAGCAGCTTCTCAGAATTGAACACTGAAGCTTTCTTT
17 TRBD2 TRBJ2-1 TRBV20-1 few CSARDRKLAGGYNEQFF TGCAGTGCTAGAGATCGAAAACTAGCGGGAGGCTACAATGAGCAGTTCTTC
16 - TRBJ2-5 TRBV7-8 - CASSLGFREGGETQYF TGTGCCAGCAGCTTAGGGTTTCGAGAGGGCGGAGAGACCCAGTACTTC
13 - TRBJ2-5 TRBV7-8 few CASSSTGSETQYF TGTGCCAGCAGCTCCACAGGGTCAGAGACCCAGTACTTC
17 - TRBJ2-3 TRBV28 few CASSPYIPRDGPDTQYF TGTGCCAGCAGTCCATATATCCCGCGGGATGGGCCAGATACGCAGTATTTT
17 TRBD1 TRBJ1-2 TRBV7-2 few CASSLVPRTGKNYGYTF TGTGCCAGCAGCTTAGTCCCCCGGACAGGGAAGAACTATGGCTACACCTTC
17 - TRBJ2-4 TRBV7-8 few CASSPPIREQTKNIQYF TGTGCCAGCAGCCCCCCAATCAGGGAACAGACCAAAAACATTCAGTACTTC
13 - TRBJ2-2 TRBV11-2 - CASSLAPRRELFF TGTGCCAGCAGCTTAGCCCCTAGGCGGGAGCTGTTTTTT
16 - TRBJ1-5 TRBV28 few CASSLRGGGGNQPQHF TGTGCCAGCAGTTTGAGGGGCGGTGGTGGCAATCAGCCCCAGCATTTT
14 - TRBJ2-1 TRBV6-2/TRBV6-3 many CASIRRGSYNEQFF TGTGCCAGCATTCGGCGGGGCTCATACAATGAGCAGTTCTTC
13 TRBD2 TRBJ2-5 TRBV7-2 many CATGTSGGETQYF TGTGCCACGGGAACTAGCGGGGGGGAGACCCAGTACTTC
16 - TRBJ2-3 TRBV7-9 - CASSPFTSRAGDTQYF TGTGCCAGCAGCCCTTTCACATCACGGGCAGGGGATACGCAGTATTTT
13 - TRBJ2-3 TRBV20-1 - CSAPGLGTDTQYF TGCAGTGCGCCGGGCCTTGGCACAGATACGCAGTATTTT
16 - TRBJ2-1 TRBV12-3/TRBV12-4 few CASSPDGRLTYNEQFF TGTGCCAGCAGTCCCGACGGGAGACTCACCTACAATGAGCAGTTCTTC
17 TRBD2 TRBJ2-3 TRBV7-2 few CASSPTSGRAVRDTQYF TGTGCCAGCAGCCCCACTAGCGGGAGGGCCGTGAGGGATACGCAGTATTTT
13 - TRBJ1-2 TRBV28 few CASSLRGSRGYTF TGTGCCAGCAGTTTACGGGGGTCTAGGGGCTACACCTTC
14 TRBD1 TRBJ2-7 TRBV7-6 - CASSAQGQFYEQYF TGTGCCAGCAGCGCACAGGGACAGTTCTACGAGCAGTACTTC
17 TRBD2 TRBJ2-1 TRBV9 few CASSPKRSGGSFHEQFF TGTGCCAGCAGCCCTAAGAGGAGCGGGGGCAGCTTTCATGAGCAGTTCTTC
16 TRBD2 TRBJ2-1 TRBV7-9 - CASSFLLAGDDNEQFF TGTGCCAGCAGCTTTCTCCTAGCGGGAGACGACAATGAGCAGTTCTTC
15 - TRBJ1-2 TRBV4-2 - CASSPHATDNYGYTF TGTGCCAGCAGCCCGCACGCGACAGATAACTATGGCTACACCTTC
16 - TRBJ1-1 TRBV4-3 once CASSQEPDSQYTEAFF TGCGCCAGCAGCCAAGAGCCAGACAGCCAGTACACTGAAGCTTTCTTT
15 TRBD1 TRBJ2-7 TRBV6-2/TRBV6-3 - CASSYHGTGESEQYF TGTGCCAGCAGTTACCACGGGACAGGGGAGAGCGAGCAGTACTTC
12 - TRBJ2-1 TRBV19 few CASRTLPNEQFF TGTGCCAGTAGGACCTTACCCAATGAGCAGTTCTTC
15 - TRBJ2-7 TRBV4-2 many CASSQGVTEAYEQYF TGTGCCAGCAGCCAAGGAGTTACAGAAGCCTACGAGCAGTACTTC
14 - TRBJ2-1 TRBV7-6 - CASSPGLGDNEQFF TGTGCCAGCAGCCCTGGCCTGGGCGACAATGAGCAGTTCTTC
12 - TRBJ2-1 TRBV6-1 few CASSEGGRDRFF TGTGCCAGCAGTGAAGGGGGCAGGGATCGGTTCTTC
15 TRBD1 TRBJ2-7 TRBV7-7 - CASSLTDRELHEQYF TGTGCCAGCAGCTTAACGGACAGGGAACTACACGAGCAGTACTTC
15 TRBD1 TRBJ2-2 TRBV6-2/TRBV6-3 - CASSRDRGATGELFF TGTGCCAGCAGTCGGGACAGGGGAGCCACCGGGGAGCTGTTTTTT
14 - TRBJ2-7 TRBV6-2/TRBV6-3 - CASTMTASSYEQYF TGTGCCAGCACGATGACAGCAAGTTCCTACGAGCAGTACTTC
12 - TRBJ1-1 TRBV7-6 few CASSFGNTEAFF TGTGCCAGCAGCTTCGGGAACACTGAAGCTTTCTTT
14 - TRBJ2-3 TRBV7-8 many CASSRRRPPDTQYF TGTGCCAGCAGCCGTCGCAGACCCCCAGATACGCAGTATTTT
15 - TRBJ1-2 TRBV19 many CASSPRGRVEYGYTF TGTGCCAGCTCGCCTCGTGGCCGGGTCGAATATGGCTACACCTTC
14 TRBD2 TRBJ2-5 TRBV7-6 many CASSSSGGRQTQYF TGTGCCAGCAGCTCTTCGGGGGGACGGCAGACCCAGTACTTC
20 - TRBJ1-3 TRBV7-2 few CASSLGWTARQELSGNTIYF TGTGCCAGCAGCTTAGGTTGGACAGCTAGACAGGAACTCTCTGGAAACACCATATATTTT
13 - TRBJ2-7 TRBV12-3/TRBV12-4 many CASSHSTGLQQYF TGTGCCAGCAGCCATTCCACAGGGTTACAGCAGTACTTC
15 - TRBJ1-3 TRBV7-6 few CASSTWTAPGNTIYF TGTGCCAGCAGCACCTGGACAGCGCCAGGAAACACCATATATTTT
13 - TRBJ2-7 TRBV7-2 - CASSLVGRGEQYF TGTGCCAGCAGCTTAGTGGGGAGAGGGGAGCAGTACTTC
15 TRBD1 TRBJ1-1 TRBV10-1 few CASSRSRGANTEAFF TGCGCCAGCAGTCGATCCAGGGGGGCGAACACTGAAGCTTTCTTT
13 - TRBJ1-3 TRBV6-6 - CASSSGAGNTIYF TGTGCCAGCAGTTCCGGGGCCGGGAACACCATATATTTT
16 TRBD2 TRBJ2-1 TRBV19 many CASWDSLAGGYNEQFF TGTGCCAGCTGGGACTCACTAGCGGGAGGTTACAATGAGCAGTTCTTC
18 - TRBJ2-6 TRBV7-8 few CASTLPGLSSSGANVLTF TGTGCCAGCACCTTACCGGGACTTTCTAGCTCTGGGGCCAACGTCCTGACTTTC
14 TRBD1 TRBJ2-7 TRBV11-2 - CASIPGTGAYEQYF TGTGCCAGCATCCCCGGGACAGGGGCGTACGAGCAGTACTTC
13 - TRBJ2-2 TRBV29-1 many CSVEDLEYGELFF TGCAGCGTTGAAGACTTAGAGTACGGGGAGCTGTTTTTT
14 - TRBJ1-1 TRBV9 once CASSVEGVNTEAFF TGTGCCAGCAGCGTAGAGGGGGTGAACACTGAAGCTTTCTTT
16 TRBD1 TRBJ1-6 TRBV19 many CASSEGDSSYNSPLHF TGTGCCAGTAGTGAGGGGGACAGCTCCTATAATTCACCCCTCCACTTT
16 - TRBJ2-6 TRBV10-3 - CAISESGFAEANVLTF TGTGCCATCAGTGAGTCTGGGTTCGCCGAGGCCAACGTCCTGACTTTC